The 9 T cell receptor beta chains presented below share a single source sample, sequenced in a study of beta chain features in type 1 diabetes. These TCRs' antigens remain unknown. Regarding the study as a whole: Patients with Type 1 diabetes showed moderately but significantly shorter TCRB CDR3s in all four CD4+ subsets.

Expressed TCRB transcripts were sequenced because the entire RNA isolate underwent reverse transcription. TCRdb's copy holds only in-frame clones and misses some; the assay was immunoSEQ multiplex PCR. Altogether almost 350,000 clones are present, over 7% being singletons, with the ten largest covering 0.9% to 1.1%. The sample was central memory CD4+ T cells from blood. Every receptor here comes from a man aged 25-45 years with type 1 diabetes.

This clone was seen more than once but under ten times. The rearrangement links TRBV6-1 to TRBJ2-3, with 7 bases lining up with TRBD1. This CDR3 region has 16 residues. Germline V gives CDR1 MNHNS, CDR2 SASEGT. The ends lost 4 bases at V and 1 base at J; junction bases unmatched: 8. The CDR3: CASSGQGSSGTDTQYF. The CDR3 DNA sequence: TGTGCCAGCAGTGGACAGGGAAGCTCGGGCACAGATACGCAGTATTTT.

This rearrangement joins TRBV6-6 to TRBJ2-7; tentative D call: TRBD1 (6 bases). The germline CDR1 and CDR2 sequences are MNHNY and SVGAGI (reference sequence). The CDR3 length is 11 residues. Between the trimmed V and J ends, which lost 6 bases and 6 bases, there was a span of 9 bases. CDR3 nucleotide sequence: TGTGCCAGCAGCGGGGACACCGAGCAGTACTTC. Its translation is CASSGDTEQYF.

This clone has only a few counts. The CDR3 coding sequence is TGTGCCAGCAGTTACGGGACAGCAGTTGGCGAGCAGTACTTC. Protein product: CASSYGTAVGEQYF. The genes are TRBV6-5 and TRBJ2-7; 7 bases are a match to TRBD1. The ends lost 2 bases at V and 6 bases at J; junction bases unmatched: 7. The CDR3 totals 14 residues. Germline CDR1 reads MNHEY; CDR2 reads SVGAGI.

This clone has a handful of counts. The CDR3 region has the DNA TGTGCCAGCAGTACCGCAACAGGGGGTGACGGCTACACCTTC. Protein sequence: CASSTATGGDGYTF. V usage is TRBV28 and J usage is TRBJ1-2; 8 bases align to TRBD1. The trim removed 5 bases at V and 8 bases at J, leaving 10 bases unmatched. CDR3 length: 14 amino acids. Germline V lookup: CDR1 MDHEN, CDR2 SYDVKM.

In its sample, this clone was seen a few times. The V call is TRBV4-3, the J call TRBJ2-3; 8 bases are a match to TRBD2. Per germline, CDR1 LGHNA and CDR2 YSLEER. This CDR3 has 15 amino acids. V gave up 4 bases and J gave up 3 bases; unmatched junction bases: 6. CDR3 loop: CASSPLSGVTDTQYF. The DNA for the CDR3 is TGCGCCAGCAGCCCCCTTAGCGGGGTTACAGATACGCAGTATTTT.

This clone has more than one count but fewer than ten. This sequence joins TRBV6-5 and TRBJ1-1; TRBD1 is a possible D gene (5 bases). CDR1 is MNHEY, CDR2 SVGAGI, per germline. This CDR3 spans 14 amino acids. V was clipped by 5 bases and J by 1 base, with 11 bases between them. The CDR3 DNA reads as TGTGCCAGCAGTCCCTGGGACGGGAACACTGAAGCTTTCTTT. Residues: CASSPWDGNTEAFF.

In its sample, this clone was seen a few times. The CDR3 loop is CSVAGATGELFF. CDR3 DNA: TGCAGCGTTGCGGGCGCCACCGGGGAGCTGTTTTTT. The chain is built from TRBV29-1 and TRBJ2-2, with D unclear. The germline CDR1 and CDR2 sequences are SQVTM and ANQGSEA. Trimming removed 4 bases from V and 4 bases from J, with 7 bases in between. This CDR3 has 12 amino acids.

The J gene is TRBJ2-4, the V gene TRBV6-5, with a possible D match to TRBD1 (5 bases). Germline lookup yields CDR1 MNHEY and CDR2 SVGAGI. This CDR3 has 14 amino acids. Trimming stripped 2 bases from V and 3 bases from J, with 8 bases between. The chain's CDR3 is CASSYQQDKNIQYF. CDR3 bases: TGTGCCAGCAGTTACCAACAGGACAAAAACATTCAGTACTTC.

The CDR3 spells CASSVNRQGGEQYF. CDR3 sequence (DNA): TGTGCCAGCAGCGTCAACAGACAGGGGGGCGAGCAGTACTTC. The chain is built from TRBV9 and TRBJ2-5; TRBD1 matches 9 bases. Gene TRBJ2-7 matches the end of the DNA better, so the J call may be wrong. The CDR3 runs 14 residues. The germline V gene encodes CDR1 SGDLS and CDR2 YYNGEE.